This T cell receptor beta chain was recovered during a study of CD8 T cells in Susac syndrome. RNA totalling roughly 0.5 to 1 ug underwent reverse transcription with random hexamers. Each CDR3 protein gets one entry after TCRdb re-called the immunoSEQ multiplex PCR reads with MiXCR. The data contain approximately 170,000 distinct CDR3 sequences, just over 90% of them seen just once; the ten biggest clones take up 0.08%. The V end lost 3 bases, the J end lost 2 bases, and 15 bases lay between the germline ends. In germline, CDR1 is SGHRS, CDR2 YFSETQ. There are 16 residues in the CDR3. The chain links TRBV5-1 to TRBJ1-5; perhaps TRBD1 as D (5 bases). What was sequenced was CD4+ T cells from PBMCs. The sequence was collected from a human donor in good health. CDR3 protein: CASSSEGLEGNQPQHF. For the CDR3, the DNA is TGCGCCAGCAGCTCCGAGGGACTTGAAGGCAATCAGCCCCAGCATTTT.